The clone carrying this T cell receptor beta chain has more than one count but fewer than ten. Its specificity is not known. Without exception, sorted populations had purity beyond 95%. This specimen belongs to a study of beta chain features in type 1 diabetes. Study overall: Researchers looked at around 100 million sorted cells across all samples. Study results and caveats: Moderate but significant shortening of TCRB CDR3s was recorded in all four CD4+ subsets from Type 1 diabetes patients. Diminished insertions and augmented deletions at VDJ junctions characterized type 1 diabetes patients.

CDR3 length: 15 amino acids. With 6 bases removed from V and 5 bases from J, the gap between germline ends came to 19 bases. CDR1 and CDR2 from the germline V gene are SGHTA and FQGNSA. Sequenced material consisted of expressed TCRB transcripts (all of the isolated RNA was reverse transcribed). Sequencing was performed with immunoSEQ multiplex PCR; in TCRdb, only in-frame clones are kept and a portion is missing. The data hold about 42,000 clones, with 50% observed a single time. Sequencing was performed on stem cell memory CD4+ T cells from blood. The TCR originated in a woman aged 30 to 39 in good health. This chain joins TRBV7-2 and TRBJ2-5; tentative D call: TRBD1 (6 bases). The chain's CDR3 is CASRMTTGSMETQYF. Written as DNA, the CDR3 is TGTGCCAGCAGAATGACCACAGGGTCGATGGAGACCCAGTACTTC.